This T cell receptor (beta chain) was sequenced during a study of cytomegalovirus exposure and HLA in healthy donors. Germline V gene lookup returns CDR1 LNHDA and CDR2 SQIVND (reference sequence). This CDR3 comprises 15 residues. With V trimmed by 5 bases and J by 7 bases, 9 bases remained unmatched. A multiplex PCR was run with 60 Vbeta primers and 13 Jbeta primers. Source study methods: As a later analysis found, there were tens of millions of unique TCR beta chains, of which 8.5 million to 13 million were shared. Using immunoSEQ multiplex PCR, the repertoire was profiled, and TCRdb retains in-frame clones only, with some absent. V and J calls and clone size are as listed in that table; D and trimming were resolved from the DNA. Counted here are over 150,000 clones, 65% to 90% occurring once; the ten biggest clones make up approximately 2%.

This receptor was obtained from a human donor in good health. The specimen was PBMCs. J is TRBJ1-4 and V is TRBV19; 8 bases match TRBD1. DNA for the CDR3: TGTGCCAGTAGTGCCCGGACAGGGTCATTTGAAAAACTGTTTTTT. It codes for CASSARTGSFEKLFF.